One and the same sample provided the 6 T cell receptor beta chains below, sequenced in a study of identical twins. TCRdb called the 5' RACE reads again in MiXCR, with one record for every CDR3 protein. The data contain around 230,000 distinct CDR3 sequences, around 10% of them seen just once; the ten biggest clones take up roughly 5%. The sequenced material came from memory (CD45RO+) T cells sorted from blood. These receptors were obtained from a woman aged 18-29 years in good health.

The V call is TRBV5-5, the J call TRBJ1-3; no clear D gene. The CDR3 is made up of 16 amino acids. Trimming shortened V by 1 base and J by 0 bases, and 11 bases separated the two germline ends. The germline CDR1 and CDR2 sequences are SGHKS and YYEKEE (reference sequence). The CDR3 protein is CASSLTARPSGNTIYF. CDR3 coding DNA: TGTGCCAGCAGCTTGACGGCCCGACCCTCTGGAAACACCATATATTTT.

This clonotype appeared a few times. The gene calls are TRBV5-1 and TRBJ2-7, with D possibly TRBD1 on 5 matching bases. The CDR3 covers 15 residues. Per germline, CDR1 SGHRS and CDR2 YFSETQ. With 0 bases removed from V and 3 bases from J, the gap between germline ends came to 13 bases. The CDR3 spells CASSLASGRFYEQYF. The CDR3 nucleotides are TGCGCCAGCAGCTTGGCCTCAGGGCGATTCTACGAGCAGTACTTC.

The CDR3 spells CSARSLSGTYNEQFF. The CDR3 region has the DNA TGCAGTGCTAGATCGCTTAGCGGAACCTACAATGAGCAGTTCTTC. This chain links TRBV20-1 with TRBJ2-1, with a tentative D call TRBD2 (6 bases). CDR1 is DFQATT and CDR2 is SNEGSKA in the germline V gene (reference sequence). V lost 2 bases to trimming and J lost 2 bases, with 13 bases between them. The CDR3 consists of 15 residues.

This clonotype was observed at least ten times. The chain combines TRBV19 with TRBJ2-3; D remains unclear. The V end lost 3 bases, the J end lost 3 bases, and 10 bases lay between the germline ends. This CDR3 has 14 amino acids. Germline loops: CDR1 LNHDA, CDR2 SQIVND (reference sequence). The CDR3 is CASSMYVRTDTQYF. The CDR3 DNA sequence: TGTGCCAGTAGTATGTATGTAAGAACAGATACGCAGTATTTT. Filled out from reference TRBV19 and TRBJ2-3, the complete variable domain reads DGGITQSPKYLFRKEGQNVTLSCEQNLNHDAMYWYRQDPGQGLRLIYYSQIVNDFQKGDIAEGYSVSREKKESFPLTVTSAQKNPTAFYLCASSMYVRTDTQYFGPGTRLTVL.

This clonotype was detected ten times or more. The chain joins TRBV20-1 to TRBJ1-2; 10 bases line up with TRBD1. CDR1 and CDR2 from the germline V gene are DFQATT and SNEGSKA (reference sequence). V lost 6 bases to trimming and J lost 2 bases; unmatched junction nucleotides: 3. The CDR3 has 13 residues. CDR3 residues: CSALDRGNYGYTF. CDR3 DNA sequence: TGCAGTGCCTTGGACAGGGGGAACTATGGCTACACCTTC.

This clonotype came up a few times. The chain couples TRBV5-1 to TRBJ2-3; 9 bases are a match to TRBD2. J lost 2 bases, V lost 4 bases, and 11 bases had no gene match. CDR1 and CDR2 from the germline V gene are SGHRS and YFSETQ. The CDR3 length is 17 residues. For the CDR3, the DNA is TGCGCCAGCAGCGGAACGACTAGCGGATCAAACACAGATACGCAGTATTTT. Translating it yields CASSGTTSGSNTDTQYF.